These 25 T cell receptor beta chains share one sample of origin, sequenced in a study of tumor-infiltrating lymphocytes in localized non-small cell lung cancer. The assay was immunoSEQ multiplex PCR, and TCRdb's table has in-frame clones only and misses some. The sample holds 9,500 to 15,000 clones, around 80% seen once. Sequencing used lung tumor tissue. These receptors all come from a human donor with non-small cell lung cancer.

This chain connects TRBV5-6 to TRBJ2-2; D not resolved. This CDR3 spans 13 amino acids. With 0 bases removed from V and 7 bases from J, the gap between germline ends came to 7 bases. Germline CDR1 SGHDT, CDR2 YYEEEE. DNA of the CDR3: TGTGCCAGCAGCTTGGACAGCGACGGGGAGCTGTTTTTT. This encodes CASSLDSDGELFF.

This clone appeared a few times. This chain connects TRBV19 to TRBJ1-2, with TRBD1 matching 9 bases. Germline assignment: CDR1 LNHDA and CDR2 SQIVND (reference sequence). With V trimmed by 7 bases and J by 4 bases, 7 bases remained unmatched. The CDR3 contains 14 residues. The CDR3 coding sequence is TGTGCCAGTACCACGGGGGACAGGGTCTATGGCTACACCTTC. Translating it yields CASTTGDRVYGYTF.

This clone appeared a single time. CDR3 DNA: TGTGCCAGTAGTATAGATACCCGTTTGAACACTGAAGCTTTCTTT. Amino acid sequence: CASSIDTRLNTEAFF. The chain is built from TRBV19 and TRBJ1-1; D not certain. CDR3 length: 15 residues. Trimming pared 0 bases from V and 0 bases from J, leaving 8 bases between. Germline-derived CDR1 and CDR2 are LNHDA and SQIVND (reference sequence).

This clone was seen a single time. The CDR3 loop reads CASSLAYNTYEQYF. CDR3 DNA sequence: TGTGCCAGCAGCTTAGCCTACAATACCTACGAGCAGTACTTC. The chain joins TRBV11-3 to TRBJ2-7; D not resolved. Germline V gene sequence: CDR1 SGHNT, CDR2 YENEEA. CDR3 length: 14 amino acids. The ends were cut back, 1 base at V and 2 bases at J, with 9 bases in the middle.

The chain couples TRBV6-1 to TRBJ1-6; TRBD1 might be the D (5 bases). CDR3 length: 12 amino acids. The germline gives CDR1 MNHNS, CDR2 SASEGT. V was trimmed by 2 bases and J by 13 bases, leaving 9 bases between them. Here the CDR3 reads CASSEQGVPLHF. The DNA for the CDR3 is TGTGCCAGCAGTGAACAGGGTGTCCCCCTCCACTTT.

This clone was found a few times. The CDR3 DNA is TGCGCCAGCGGCAGTACAGGGGAGTATTCACCCCTCCACTTT. Amino acids: CASGSTGEYSPLHF. The chain employs TRBV10-2 and TRBJ1-6, with 7 bases that match TRBD1. The germline V gene encodes CDR1 WSHSY and CDR2 SAAADI. With 8 bases clipped from V and 8 bases from J, the junction kept 9 bases outside the gene matches. The CDR3 totals 14 residues.

This chain connects TRBV15 to TRBJ1-2; a weak D match, TRBD1 (6 bases). CDR1 LNHNV and CDR2 YYDKDF come from the germline V gene (reference sequence). The CDR3 totals 15 residues. V was cut by 1 base and J by 8 bases, with 17 bases left in between. In nucleotides, the CDR3 is TGTGCCACCAGCAGAGTGGCAGGGGCGTTTCAGGGCTACACCTTC. This gives the protein CATSRVAGAFQGYTF.

The rearrangement links TRBV18 to TRBJ1-1; 7 bases are shared with TRBD1. The V gene end was trimmed by 5 bases and the J gene end by 3 bases; junction bases not matched to a gene: 6. The CDR3 covers 14 residues. Germline V gene data show CDR1 as KGHSH and CDR2 as LQKENI. The CDR3 sequence: CASSDRAADTEAFF. For the CDR3, the DNA is TGTGCCAGCTCAGACAGGGCAGCTGACACTGAAGCTTTCTTT.

This clone was observed once. V usage is TRBV19 and J usage is TRBJ1-1; TRBD1 agrees at 9 bases. Trimming took 6 bases from V and 0 from J; bases not matched to a gene: 5. This CDR3 is 15 amino acids long. CDR1 LNHDA and CDR2 SQIVND come from the germline V gene (reference sequence). In DNA, the CDR3 is TGTGCCAGTAGAGAGACAGGGGGGGTGAACACTGAAGCTTTCTTT. This encodes CASRETGGVNTEAFF.

This chain joins TRBV6-6 and TRBJ1-1; 9 bases match TRBD1. The CDR3 runs 16 residues. CDR1 and CDR2 from the germline V gene are MNHNY and SVGAGI (reference sequence). V was clipped by 4 bases and J by 4 bases; unmatched bases: 10. CDR3 residues: CASSSLPSTGGTEAFF. Written as DNA, the CDR3 is TGTGCCAGCAGTTCCCTCCCTTCGACAGGGGGCACTGAAGCTTTCTTT.

The chain employs TRBV21-1 and TRBJ1-5; the table's D call, TRBD1, has no DNA check behind it. TRBV21-1 represents a pseudogene. The CDR3 spans 14 residues. The CDR3 DNA is TGTGCCAGCAGCAAAGACAGAGGCAATCAGCCCCAGCATTTT. The encoded protein is CASSKDRGNQPQHF.

This chain links TRBV10-3 with TRBJ1-1; D not resolved. V lost 7 bases and J lost 1, with 16 bases in between. The germline gives CDR1 ENHRY, CDR2 SYGVKD. This CDR3 region has 15 residues. The CDR3, as DNA: TGTGCCATCACCCAAGGCGGGGTAGCGAACACTGAAGCTTTCTTT. This sequence encodes CAITQGGVANTEAFF.

This clone was observed once. This rearrangement joins TRBV11-3 to TRBJ2-1; weak D call: TRBD1 (7 bases). The germline V gene encodes CDR1 SGHNT and CDR2 YENEEA. V was shortened by 0 bases and J by 5 bases, with 11 bases between the two germline ends. There are 15 residues in the CDR3. The CDR3 region has the DNA TGTGCCAGCAGCTTAGAAGGCAGGGGGGACAATGAGCAGTTCTTC. Translating it yields CASSLEGRGDNEQFF.

The rearrangement joins TRBV7-2 to TRBJ2-5, with a possible D match to TRBD1 (6 bases). Germline-derived CDR1 and CDR2 are SGHTA and FQGNSA. The CDR3 loop spans 13 amino acids. V was trimmed by 6 bases and J by 1 base, leaving 9 bases between them. The CDR3 DNA follows: TGTGCCAGCAGTCGGACAGCCCAAGAGACCCAGTACTTC. Translating it yields CASSRTAQETQYF.

The chain has TRBV10-1 and TRBJ2-3; 12 bases match TRBD1. The germline V gene encodes CDR1 WNHNN and CDR2 SYGVQD (reference sequence). The CDR3 totals 16 residues. V trimming: 6 bases; J trimming: 4 bases; junction bases outside the gene matches: 8. The CDR3 bases are TGCGCCAGCAGAGCCTCGGGACAGGGGGCTGCAGATACGCAGTATTTT. Protein sequence: CASRASGQGAADTQYF.

The J gene is TRBJ2-5, the V gene TRBV5-5; D might be TRBD1 or TRBD2, each matching 5 bases. V shed 4 bases and J shed 5 bases, with 9 bases lying between them. The V gene's germline CDR1 is SGHKS and CDR2 YYEKEE (reference sequence). This CDR3 region has 12 residues. CDR3 DNA: TGTGCCAGCAGCATGGGGACGGAGACCCAGTACTTC. It codes for CASSMGTETQYF.

This clone occurred once. The genes are TRBV6-1 and TRBJ1-5; D gene uncertain. This CDR3 is 17 amino acids long. Trimming took 3 bases from V and 3 from J, leaving 18 bases between them. Germline V gene data show CDR1 as MNHNS and CDR2 as SASEGT. CDR3 sequence: CASSDLEREGFNQPQHF. DNA for the CDR3: TGTGCCAGCAGTGACCTCGAGAGGGAGGGTTTCAATCAGCCCCAGCATTTT.

This clone was detected a few times. The gene calls are TRBV11-2 and TRBJ2-5; 12 bases map to TRBD2. Germline CDR1 reads SGHAT; CDR2 reads FQNNGV. V lost 6 bases to trimming and J lost 1 base; unmatched junction nucleotides: 6. The CDR3 is 16 residues long. The CDR3, as DNA: TGTGCCAGCAGATTCACTAGCGGGGGGTTCCAAGAGACCCAGTACTTC. This translates into CASRFTSGGFQETQYF.

The gene calls are TRBV4-2 and TRBJ1-5; D gene uncertain. V lost 0 bases and J 7 bases, leaving 10 bases between the germline ends. Looked up from germline, CDR1 is LGHNA and CDR2 is YNFKEQ. This CDR3 region has 14 residues. In DNA, the CDR3 is TGTGCCAGCAGCCAAGAGAAGATGGAGCAGCCCCAGCATTTT. Its protein is CASSQEKMEQPQHF.

The rearrangement joins TRBV9 to TRBJ2-1, with D maybe TRBD2 (6 bases). V was shortened by 3 bases and J by 5 bases, with 21 bases between the two germline ends. This CDR3 comprises 17 residues. Per the germline V gene, CDR1 is SGDLS and CDR2 is YYNGEE. This chain's CDR3 is CASSGAPRRGLNNEQFF. The CDR3 bases are TGTGCCAGCAGCGGGGCCCCCCGGCGGGGTCTCAACAATGAGCAGTTCTTC.

This chain links TRBV5-6 with TRBJ2-5; 7 nucleotides match TRBD1. J was trimmed by 5 bases and V by 3 bases; bases with no gene match: 10. There are 15 residues in the CDR3. Germline V CDR1 and CDR2: SGHDT, YYEEEE. CDR3 sequence: CASSSPEGAGETQYF. As DNA, the CDR3 is TGTGCCAGCAGCTCCCCTGAGGGGGCCGGGGAGACCCAGTACTTC. The variable domain in full, completed from reference TRBV5-6 and TRBJ2-5, reads DAGVTQSPTHLIKTRGQQVTLRCSPKSGHDTVSWYQQALGQGPQFIFQYYEEEERQRGNFPDRFSGHQFPNYSSELNVNALLLGDSALYLCASSSPEGAGETQYFGPGTRLLVL.

CDR3 DNA sequence: TGCGCCAGCAGCCAAGGGACCAGGGGGTCTTCTGGCTACACCTTC. Translated: CASSQGTRGSSGYTF. The rearrangement uses TRBV4-3 and TRBJ1-2, with 7 bases that match TRBD1. V was pared by 1 base and J by 7 bases, with 9 bases of the junction left unmatched. This CDR3 contains 15 residues. The germline V gene has CDR1 LGHNA and CDR2 YSLEER.

The DNA of the CDR3 is TGTGCCAGCAGTTACTCTACTGGGAGTCCCTACGAGCAGTACTTC. This codes for CASSYSTGSPYEQYF. J is TRBJ2-7 and V is TRBV6-5, with D maybe TRBD2 (5 bases). CDR1 MNHEY and CDR2 SVGAGI come from the germline V gene. This CDR3 has 15 residues. Between the trimmed V and J ends, which lost 0 bases and 2 bases, there was a span of 11 bases.

The chain joins TRBV9 to TRBJ2-1; D might be TRBD1 (5 bases). V lost 2 bases to trimming and J lost 8 bases, with 8 bases between them. CDR3 length: 12 residues. The germline V gene encodes CDR1 SGDLS and CDR2 YYNGEE. CDR3 region: CASSVLGDEQFF. The DNA of the CDR3 is TGTGCCAGCAGCGTGCTAGGGGATGAGCAGTTCTTC.

CDR3 amino acids: CASSYRTEGTEAFF. The CDR3 coding sequence is TGTGCCAGCAGTTATCGGACCGAAGGGACTGAAGCTTTCTTT. The V and J genes are TRBV6-5 and TRBJ1-1; D ambiguous. The germline V gene encodes CDR1 MNHEY and CDR2 SVGAGI. There are 14 residues in the CDR3. Trimming took off 3 bases at V and 5 bases at J, with 13 bases between the two ends.